The T cell receptor (beta chain) under discussion was sequenced for a study of blood T cell repertoires in COVID-19. Study at large: Samples came from the United States, Italy and Spain, spanning acute and convalescent COVID-19. Sample material is recorded as cDNA or gDNA derived from T cells, B-cell-depleted T cells, or PBMCs.

Patients at the Seattle site were enrolled during active infection and followed longitudinally. The V gene's germline CDR1 is MNHEY and CDR2 SVGEGT. The CDR3 loop spans 12 amino acids. The V and J ends lost 6 bases and 9 bases respectively, with 11 bases between them. Here immunoSEQ multiplex PCR was the method, and the copy in TCRdb shows in-frame clones only, minus some. This sample has fewer than 600,000 clones; roughly nine tenths occur once, and the top ten carry approximately 0.9%. The sequence derives from a man aged 18-30 years with COVID-19, enrolled during active disease. What was sequenced was peripheral blood. The V gene is TRBV6-2 or TRBV6-3, the J gene TRBJ2-2; D gene ambiguous. CDR3 nucleotides: TGTGCCAGCAGCCCCGGTTACCGGGAGCTGTTTTTT. This codes for CASSPGYRELFF.